Following are 13 T cell receptor beta chains from one sample sequenced in a study of T cell responses to AZD1222 COVID-19 vaccine. Sequencing used immunoSEQ multiplex PCR; TCRdb keeps in-frame clones, though not all of them. This sample has some 120,000 clones, with 90% found just once. The sample here was peripheral blood, taken on day 0 of AZD1222 vaccination. These receptors were collected from an adult in good health.

V usage is TRBV7-8 and J usage is TRBJ2-1; tentative D call: TRBD1 (5 bases). Germline V gives CDR1 SGHVS, CDR2 FQNEAQ. V lost 1 base, J lost 2 bases, and 12 bases lay in between. This CDR3 spans 16 amino acids. CDR3 amino acids: CASSLDLQGAYNEQFF. The CDR3 DNA reads TGTGCCAGCAGCTTAGATCTCCAGGGTGCCTACAATGAGCAGTTCTTC.

V and J are TRBV6-5 and TRBJ2-1; TRBD1 might be the D (6 bases). The CDR3 loop spans 15 amino acids. V was cut by 6 bases and J by 3 bases, with 15 bases left in between. CDR1 and CDR2 (germline): MNHEY, SVGAGI. This CDR3 reads CASSRAGVVYNEQFF. The CDR3 coding sequence is TGTGCCAGCAGCCGCGCAGGGGTCGTCTACAATGAGCAGTTCTTC.

This clone was observed a single time. This chain links TRBV30 with TRBJ2-7, with D perhaps being TRBD1 or TRBD2 (5 bases each). The CDR3 sequence is 14 residues long. The V end lost 5 bases, the J end lost 2 bases, and 16 bases lay between the germline ends. Per the germline V gene, CDR1 is GTSNPN and CDR2 is SVGIG (reference sequence). CDR3 region: CAWGSWGSTYEQYF. The CDR3, as DNA: TGTGCCTGGGGGAGTTGGGGGTCGACCTACGAGCAGTACTTC.

V and J are TRBV19 and TRBJ1-1; the match to TRBD1 covers 8 bases. The CDR3 runs 14 residues. The V gene end was trimmed by 6 bases and the J gene end by 2 bases; junction bases not matched to a gene: 5. Germline-derived CDR1 and CDR2 are LNHDA and SQIVND (reference sequence). The CDR3 region is CASSGDRSNTEAFF. Written as DNA, the CDR3 is TGTGCCAGTAGCGGGGACAGGAGCAACACTGAAGCTTTCTTT. The entire variable domain, with the rest obtained from reference TRBV19 and TRBJ1-1, is as follows: DGGITQSPKYLFRKEGQNVTLSCEQNLNHDAMYWYRQDPGQGLRLIYYSQIVNDFQKGDIAEGYSVSREKKESFPLTVTSAQKNPTAFYLCASSGDRSNTEAFFGQGTRLTVV.

The V call is TRBV5-1, the J call TRBJ1-2; a weak D match, TRBD1 (5 bases). The CDR3 is made up of 14 amino acids. Trimming took 5 bases from V and 2 from J, leaving 13 bases between them. CDR1 is SGHRS and CDR2 is YFSETQ in the germline V gene. CDR3 sequence (DNA): TGCGCCAGCAGAAGGCACAGGCTAAACTATGGCTACACCTTC. Its protein is CASRRHRLNYGYTF.

In its sample, this clone is medium-sized. Its ends do not fully match the called genes, so a read error is possible. The chain employs TRBV6-1 and TRBJ1-6; D may be TRBD1 (6 bases). The CDR3 loop spans 15 amino acids. The V gene's germline CDR1 is MNHNS and CDR2 SASEGT. CDR3 amino acids: CASSEDGQYNSPLHF. The CDR3, as DNA: TGTGCCAGCAGCGAAGACGGACAGTATAATTCACCCCTCCACTTT.

The J gene is TRBJ1-1, the V gene TRBV7-2; 7 nucleotides line up with TRBD1. This CDR3 region has 14 residues. From germline, CDR1 is SGHTA and CDR2 FQGNSA. V lost 5 bases to trimming and J lost 2 bases; unmatched junction nucleotides: 5. This CDR3 reads CASSIGGGNTEAFF. The CDR3, as DNA: TGTGCCAGCAGCATAGGAGGGGGCAACACTGAAGCTTTCTTT.

This sequence joins TRBV4-2 and TRBJ2-1, with 13 bases fitting TRBD2. CDR3 size: 15 residues. The V gene's germline CDR1 is LGHNA and CDR2 YNFKEQ. Unmatched junction bases numbered 8, after V lost 2 bases and J lost 13 bases. Here the CDR3 reads CASSQLGLAGSDQFF. For the CDR3, the DNA is TGTGCCAGCAGCCAATTGGGACTAGCGGGATCCGATCAGTTCTTC.

The chain employs TRBV3-1 (or the pseudogene TRBV3-2) and TRBJ2-3; the D gene is possibly TRBD2 (6 bases). CDR3 size: 14 residues. Looked up from germline, CDR1 is LGHDT and CDR2 is YNNKEL (reference sequence). V lost 5 bases, J lost 8 bases, and 17 bases lay in between. The CDR3 reads CASSTDGGPRTQYF. CDR3 nucleotide sequence: TGTGCCAGCAGCACGGACGGGGGTCCGCGTACGCAGTATTTT.

This clone was detected once. The CDR3 nucleotides are TGTGCCACCGCGACAGATTACAATGAGCAGTTCTTC. It is translated as CATATDYNEQFF. The chain uses TRBV24-1 and TRBJ2-1, with a possible D match to TRBD1 (5 bases). Trimming stripped 9 bases from V and 4 bases from J, with 9 bases between. CDR1 and CDR2 from the germline V gene are KGHDR and SFDVKD. This CDR3 region has 12 residues.

This clone was found once. The chain recombines TRBV19 with TRBJ2-3, with D uncertain. The CDR3 length is 13 residues. Looked up from germline, CDR1 is LNHDA and CDR2 is SQIVND (reference sequence). The ends were cut back, 5 bases at V and 3 bases at J, with 9 bases in the middle. CDR3: CASSFGRTDTQYF. The CDR3 DNA reads TGTGCCAGTAGTTTCGGACGAACAGATACGCAGTATTTT.

The rearrangement joins TRBV5-1 to TRBJ1-2; 7 bases map to TRBD1. Germline V gives CDR1 SGHRS, CDR2 YFSETQ. There are 15 residues in the CDR3. V was pared by 4 bases and J by 0 bases, with 6 bases of the junction left unmatched. The CDR3: CASSREGQTNYGYTF. The CDR3 bases are TGCGCCAGCAGCCGGGAGGGACAGACTAACTATGGCTACACCTTC.

This sequence joins TRBV7-2 and TRBJ2-1; either TRBD1 or TRBD2 may fit D (5 bases each). V shed 5 bases and J shed 3 bases, with 11 bases lying between them. The CDR3 has 14 amino acids. Germline CDR1 reads SGHTA; CDR2 reads FQGNSA. The CDR3 DNA reads TGTGCCAGCAGCCGGGACGACCTCTACAATGAGCAGTTCTTC. It encodes CASSRDDLYNEQFF.